These T cell receptor beta chains were read from a single sample in a study of cytomegalovirus exposure and HLA in healthy donors. Using immunoSEQ multiplex PCR, the repertoire was profiled, and TCRdb retains in-frame clones only, with some absent. Its table records fewer than 45,000 clones. Sequencing was done on a sample of PBMCs. These receptors originate from a man between 40 and 49 years old in good health and CMV-seropositive. The conserved cysteine and the conserved F or W are not part of the CDR3 here.

TRBV27 | ASRNGGGNGELF
TRBV6-5 | ASSYMTGDDGYT
TRBV7-9 | ASSSLYTGELF
TRBV6-5 | ASSYSAGGEQY
TRBV7-9 | AARGPANYGYT
TRBV19 | ASSGTSGITGELF
TRBV10-3 | AISGTSATTNTGELF
TRBV27 | ASSDQTLHRGYYGYT
TRBV7-9 | AGSGSGRGTQY
TRBV11-3 | ASTPWHRGGEQY
TRBV7-9 | ASSWEEGYEQY
TRBV2 | ASRGTGGTDTQY
TRBV7-8 | ASSLGDSAAF
TRBV27 | ASSPPQTGFYGYT
TRBV7-2 | ATLAGELF
TRBV5-4 | ASSYQGANEKLF
TRBV10-3 | AISYSGTGDTNYGYT
TRBV4-1 | ASSQNLLADFNEQF
TRBV6-5 | ASRTTRVTEQY
TRBV7-9 | ASSLLAGTGELF
TRBV19 | ASSRRQAGDNEQF
TRBV5-1 | ASSRGDSSVGEPQH
TRBV14 | ASSRGISGYEQY
TRBV7-9 | ASSLAGGEKETQY
TRBV11-2 | ASRKLGKGYEQY
TRBV7-9 | ASSLSSARGSEQF
TRBV29-1 | SVREGLYEQY